The clone carrying this T cell receptor (beta chain) was picked up many times. Antigen specificity is unknown. TCRdb analysed the multiplex PCR reads with MiXCR anew, one entry per CDR3 protein. The table includes 200,000 to 250,000 distinct CDR3 sequences, about 34% detected once. The V and J ends lost 3 bases and 8 bases respectively, with 8 bases between them. The germline CDR1 and CDR2 sequences are MDHEN and SYDVKM. CDR3 length equals 12 residues. Breast cancer patients provided tissue from their axillary draining lymph nodes. This entry comes from a study of breast tumors, draining lymph nodes, adjacent tissues. Whole-study findings and limits: Data fit most tumor T cells coming from lymph node, expanding in tumor. Tumor TCR diversity was below lymph nodes but above nontumor tissue. Luminal-like breast cancer showed significantly higher tumor–nontumor repertoire similarity than basal-like. That most tumor T cells come from lymph nodes remained unproven.

The rearrangement uses TRBV28 and TRBJ2-1; no definite D call. The clonotype originates from a female donor with breast cancer. Some clones in this sample may be carry-over from other donors' samples. Sequenced sample: axillary lymph node tissue. The DNA of the CDR3 is TGTGCCAGCAGTTTGAGCGTGTATGAGCAGTTCTTC. Protein product: CASSLSVYEQFF. Supplemented by reference TRBV28 and TRBJ2-1, the full variable domain reads DVKVTQSSRYLVKRTGEKVFLECVQDMDHENMFWYRQDPGLGLRLIYFSYDVKMKEKGDIPEGYSVSREKKERFSLILESASTNQTSMYLCASSLSVYEQFFGPGTRLTVL.